This T cell receptor beta chain was sequenced in a study of control samples from healthy donors and cancer patients (TCRdb year 2020). Receptor libraries were prepared by the immunoSEQ multiplex PCR assay. The table was pulled from immuneACCESS by TCRdb, which kept in-frame rearrangements only. Such tables lose some clones; where checked, under half of the loss comes from unresolved V genes, and the rest has no known cause. A total of about 180,000 clones appear in this sample, roughly 92% of them only once. The ten largest make up more than 1.3% of the sample. Compared with germline, V lacks 7 bases and J lacks 6 bases; bases without a gene match: 5. CDR3 length: 12 amino acids, cysteine to phenylalanine. CDR3 DNA only is kept here, 36 bases in frame from base 1. Based on the germline V gene (reference sequence), the CDR1 and CDR2 sequences are LNHDA and SQIVND. A remark on this clone: This receptor's antigen is unknown. Qualities for individual bases were not recorded, and no much larger clone is one base off.

The specimen sequenced was blood. The chain is made from TRBV19 and TRBJ1-2; 7 middle bases align to TRBD1. This clonotype was sampled from a man aged 30 to 39 in good health. The nucleotides are TGTGCCAGTAAACAGGGGATGAATGGCTACACCTTC. Protein translation: CASKQGMNGYTF.